This TCR beta chain is drawn from a study of blood T cell repertoires in COVID-19 (dated by TCRdb to the early 2020s). Background for the entire study: Samples covering the acute and convalescent phases of COVID-19 were provided by collaborators in the United States, Italy and Spain. The prospective study material was composed of cDNA or gDNA derived from T cells, B-cell-depleted T cells, or PBMCs. Deeply sampled blood TCRbeta repertoires from subjects exposed to, actively infected with, or recovered from COVID-19 were included in the dataset. The repertoires were made available in a free public database intended to serve as a resource for research on the immune response to SARS-CoV-2. The samples were drawn from two sources: the first 160 participants of the ongoing ImmuneRACE study, and over 1,000 subjects contributed by 6 global collaborators. The sample metadata nearly always contained a de-identified subject ID, COVID-19 status, age in years and sex. Where available, HLA class I and class II types were obtained from metadata supplied by the sample provider rather than from assay-based typing. On the study overall, not on this receptor specifically: How much clinical and demographic metadata was included differed by source and by participant, and the metadata was provided uncurated.

The immunoSEQ Assay, a bias-controlled multiplex PCR, was used to amplify TCRbeta CDR3 regions from genomic DNA. The original methods were these. Within the assay, amplification of reference gene primers was used to estimate how many nucleated cells each sample contained. To quantify the absolute abundance of each unique TCRbeta CDR3 rearrangement, sequence reads were collapsed and filtered. For each sample, productive Simpson clonality was calculated as the square root of Simpson's diversity index over productive rearrangements. Sourced from immuneACCESS, this table was stored by TCRdb with only in-frame sequences that have V and J called. A share of the clones is absent; for the studies checked, an unresolved V gene accounts for under half, and the remainder has no known explanation. The DNA was the basis for D and trimming; V, J and clone size are from that table. In this sample the table shows under 200,000 clones, about 80% of which occur a single time. Of the sample, around 2.1% falls within the top ten clones.

Collaborating institutions collected whole blood in K2EDTA tubes following their own protocols. For TCRbeta analysis, collaborators shipped samples in one of three forms: frozen whole blood, isolated PBMCs, or DNA extracted from either of those sample types. Spanning cysteine to phenylalanine, the CDR3 consists of 14 amino acids. CDR3 DNA is the only sequence kept; it has 42 bases, read in frame from the first base. The germline V and J ends show losses of 1 base and 2 bases respectively, and no gene match explains 1 base of the junction. For CDR1 and CDR2, the germline V gene lists LGHNT and FRNRAP. Note on this clone: Its recognized antigen is unknown. Per-nucleotide qualities are absent, and no much larger clonotype sits a single base away.

Sample: peripheral blood. The chain was built from TRBV12-5 and TRBJ1-1; TRBD1 matches 7 bases in the middle. This clonotype was obtained from a woman of 80 years or more with acute or convalescent COVID-19. CDR3 sequence: CASGLGQGNTEAFF. The DNA reads as follows: TGTGCTAGTGGTTTGGGACAGGGTAACACTGAAGCTTTCTTT.